One T cell receptor (beta chain) is described in this entry. Clones were sequenced by immunoSEQ multiplex PCR, and TCRdb holds only the in-frame ones, with some missing. The sample includes about 190,000 clones, about 80% seen only once; the top ten take under 15%. The V gene lost 0 bases and the J gene lost 4 bases, with 7 bases spanning the gap. This CDR3 has 13 residues. CDR1 SGHKS and CDR2 YYEKEE come from the germline V gene (reference sequence). These data are taken from a study of blood T cell repertoires in COVID-19. Background on the study: PBMCs, B-cell-depleted T cells, or T cells provided the cDNA or gDNA that made up the material.

The chain recombines TRBV5-5 with TRBJ1-2; D call uncertain. The receptor's source is a man aged 25 to 40 with active or convalescent COVID-19. Sequenced material: peripheral blood. CDR3 loop: CASSLVEGYGYTF. CDR3 DNA sequence: TGTGCCAGCAGCTTGGTGGAGGGCTATGGCTACACCTTC.